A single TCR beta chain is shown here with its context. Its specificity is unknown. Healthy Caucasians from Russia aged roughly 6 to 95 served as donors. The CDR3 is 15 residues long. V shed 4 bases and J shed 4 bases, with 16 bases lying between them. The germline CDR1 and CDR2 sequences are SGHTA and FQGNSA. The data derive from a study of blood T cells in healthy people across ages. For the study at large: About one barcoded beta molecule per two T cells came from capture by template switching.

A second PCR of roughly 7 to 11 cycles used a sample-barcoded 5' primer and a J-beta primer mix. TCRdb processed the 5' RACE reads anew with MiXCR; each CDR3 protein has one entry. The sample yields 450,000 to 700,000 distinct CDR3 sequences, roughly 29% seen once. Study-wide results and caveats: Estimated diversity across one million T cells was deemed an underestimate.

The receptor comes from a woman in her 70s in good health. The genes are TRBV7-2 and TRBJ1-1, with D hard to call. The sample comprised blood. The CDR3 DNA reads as TGTGCCAGCAGCTCCACCCACGGGAGGAGCACTGAAGCTTTCTTT. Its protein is CASSSTHGRSTEAFF.